This TCR beta chain is from a study of cytomegalovirus exposure and HLA in healthy donors. The CDR3 has 13 residues. Trimming took 8 bases from V and 4 from J; bases not matched to a gene: 7. The germline V gene encodes CDR1 MDHEN and CDR2 SYDVKM. The PCR made use of 60 Vbeta and 13 Jbeta primers. TCRdb's table, derived via immunoSEQ multiplex PCR, lists solely in-frame clones and lacks some. The sample includes 200,000 or so clones, approximately 79% of them seen just once. The chain uses TRBV28 and TRBJ1-1; 7 bases align to TRBD1. Source material: PBMCs. This receptor was identified in a man aged 45-65 years in good health and CMV-seronegative. CDR3 nucleotide sequence: TGTGCCAGCGGCAGGGGGGTTAGCACTGAAGCTTTCTTT. This translates into CASGRGVSTEAFF.